This record covers a single T cell receptor (beta chain). This sample includes further DNA sequences coding for the same CDR3. The CDR3 consists of 13 residues. Germline V lookup: CDR1 MNHEY, CDR2 SVGAGI. With 8 bases clipped from V and 2 bases from J, the junction kept 5 bases outside the gene matches. The source of the sample is a study of blood T cell repertoires in COVID-19. Overall study: The origin of the acute and convalescent COVID-19 samples was the United States, Italy and Spain. PBMCs, B-cell-depleted T cells, or T cells provided the cDNA or gDNA that made up the material.

Assay: immunoSEQ multiplex PCR; the TCRdb copy retains only in-frame clones and omits some. The sample shows around 50,000 clones, more than 70% of them seen only once. This TCR was sampled from a woman aged 55-75 years with acute or convalescent COVID-19. V usage is TRBV6-5 and J usage is TRBJ1-1; 7 nucleotides line up with TRBD1. The sample consisted of peripheral blood. The CDR3 nucleotides read TGTGCCAGCCGGGGACAGCCCAACACTGAAGCTTTCTTT. Translating gives CASRGQPNTEAFF.